The 5 T cell receptor beta chains below all came from one sample that was sequenced in a study of blood T cells in healthy people across ages. For the second PCR, which ran for about 6 to 11 cycles, a sample-barcoded 5' primer and a J-beta primer mix were used. TCRdb redid the calling of the 5' RACE reads with MiXCR, one entry per CDR3 protein. The sample holds approximately 800,000 distinct CDR3 sequences; roughly 50% are singletons and the top ten take about two fifths. Sequenced: blood. The receptor source for this set is a man aged 80 or over in good health.

This clonotype was counted once. V usage is TRBV11-2 and J usage is TRBJ2-1, with D unresolved. The V end lost 5 bases, the J end lost 6 bases, and 17 bases lay between the germline ends. Germline V gives CDR1 SGHAT, CDR2 FQNNGV. The CDR3 runs to 15 residues. The CDR3 DNA follows: TGTGCCAGCAGCACTCAACCCGACGGCTTCAATGAGCAGTTCTTC. It specifies CASSTQPDGFNEQFF.

The rearrangement joins TRBV3-1 to TRBJ2-1; 9 bases line up with TRBD2. J was trimmed by 2 bases and V by 4 bases; bases with no gene match: 6. The germline gives CDR1 LGHDT, CDR2 YNNKEL (reference sequence). CDR3 length equals 16 residues. The CDR3 loop is CASSLQAGGPYNEQFF. In DNA form, the CDR3 reads TGTGCCAGCAGCCTCCAAGCGGGAGGCCCCTACAATGAGCAGTTCTTC.

This clonotype showed up just a few times. This rearrangement joins TRBV20-1 to TRBJ2-1; D is unclear. With 5 bases removed from V and 9 bases from J, the gap between germline ends came to 17 bases. In germline, CDR1 is DFQATT, CDR2 SNEGSKA (reference sequence). CDR3 length: 13 amino acids. The CDR3 DNA is TGCAGTGCTCTCGGATCTGGTCGACCTGAGCAGTTCTTC. Protein: CSALGSGRPEQFF.

This chain uses TRBV2 with TRBJ2-4, with D possibly matching TRBD1 (6 bases). V lost 8 bases, J lost 13 bases, and 15 bases lay in between. This CDR3 region has 11 residues. Per germline, CDR1 SNHLY and CDR2 FYNNEI. This CDR3 is CASRIQGAQYF. The CDR3 DNA sequence: TGTGCCAGCCGCATACAGGGAGCGCAGTACTTC.

Ten or more counts support this clonotype. The chain employs TRBV7-9 and TRBJ1-2; the D gene is possibly TRBD1 (6 bases). V was clipped by 3 bases and J by 2 bases, with 7 bases between them. The CDR3 is 13 residues long. Germline V gene lookup returns CDR1 SEHNR and CDR2 FQNEAQ (reference sequence). CDR3 sequence (DNA): TGTGCCAGCAGCTTCGGACAGAACTATGGCTACACCTTC. Protein: CASSFGQNYGYTF.